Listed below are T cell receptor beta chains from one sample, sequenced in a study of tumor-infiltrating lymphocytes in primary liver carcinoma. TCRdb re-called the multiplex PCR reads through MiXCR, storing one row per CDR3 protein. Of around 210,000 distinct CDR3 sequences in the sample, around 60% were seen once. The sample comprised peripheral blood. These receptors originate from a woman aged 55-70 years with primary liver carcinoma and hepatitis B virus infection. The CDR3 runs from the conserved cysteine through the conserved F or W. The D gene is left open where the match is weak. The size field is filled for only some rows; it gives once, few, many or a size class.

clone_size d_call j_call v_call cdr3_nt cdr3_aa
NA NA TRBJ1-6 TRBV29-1 TGCAGCGGTAACCGGGACAATAGGAGCTCCTATAATTCACTCCTCCACTTT CSGNRDNRSSYNSLLHF
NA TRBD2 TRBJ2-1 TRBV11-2 TGTGCCAGCAGCTTATCTTCTAGCGGGAGTTCCTGTGAGCAGTTCTTC CASSLSSSGSSCEQFF
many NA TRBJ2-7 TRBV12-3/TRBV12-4 TGTGCCAGCAGTACGGCTAGGGGGTCCTACGAGCAGTACTTC CASSTARGSYEQYF
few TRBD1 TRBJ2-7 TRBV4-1 TGTGCCAGCAACCACGCCGAGAGGGGGCGAACCTACGAGCAGTACTTC CASNHAERGRTYEQYF
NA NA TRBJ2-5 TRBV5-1 TGCGCCAGCAGCCCCCCGACAGACACCACGGCTGCCCACCAGTACTTC CASSPPTDTTAAHQYF
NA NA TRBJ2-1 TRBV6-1 TGTGCCAGCAGTTACCCCTTAAATGAGCAGTTCTTC CASSYPLNEQFF
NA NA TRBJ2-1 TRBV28 TGTGCCAGCAGAAGGACTAATTCCAACAATGAGCAGTTCTTC CASRRTNSNNEQFF
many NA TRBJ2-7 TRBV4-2 TGTGCCAGCAGCCCCCGTTTACTCTACGAGCAGTACTTC CASSPRLLYEQYF
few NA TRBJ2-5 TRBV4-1 TGCGCCAGCAGCCGAAGGACCCTGTACCAAGAGACCCAGTACTTC CASSRRTLYQETQYF
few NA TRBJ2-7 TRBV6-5 TGTGCCAGCAGTTCCTTCGACATGGTCCACGAGCAGTACTTC CASSSFDMVHEQYF
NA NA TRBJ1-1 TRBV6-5 TGTGCCAGCATCAGGGTAGGAGGAAATACTGAAGCTTTCTTT CASIRVGGNTEAFF
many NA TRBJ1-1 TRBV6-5 TGTGCCAGCACCTACGGGACCGAAGCTTTCTTT CASTYGTEAFF
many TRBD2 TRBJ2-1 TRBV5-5 TGTGCCAGCAGCTACGGACTAACTAGCGGGAGGGACAATGAGCAGTTCTTC CASSYGLTSGRDNEQFF
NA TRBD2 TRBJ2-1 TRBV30 TGTGCCTGGGGCCGGACTAGCATCGAGCAGTTCTTC CAWGRTSIEQFF
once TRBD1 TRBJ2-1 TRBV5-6 TGTGCCAGCTGCTTGGGACAGGGGAATAATCATGAGCAGTTCTTC CASCLGQGNNHEQFF
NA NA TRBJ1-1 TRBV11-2 TGTGCCAGGAGCCCTAAACAGACTGAAGCTTTCTTT CARSPKQTEAFF
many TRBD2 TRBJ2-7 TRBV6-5 TGTGCCAGCAGTTACTCGAAGGGACTAGCGGATTCCTACGAGCAGTACTTC CASSYSKGLADSYEQYF
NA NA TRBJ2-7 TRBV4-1 TGCGCCAGCAGCCAAGGGTCGAGAAGAGCATACGAGCAGTACTTC CASSQGSRRAYEQYF
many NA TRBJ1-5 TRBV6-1 TGTGCCAGCAGTGTTGTTGGGGGGACTGCCTCCAATCAGCCCCAGCATTTT CASSVVGGTASNQPQHF
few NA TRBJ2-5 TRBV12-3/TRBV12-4 TGTGTCACTAAAGGGTTAGAGGAGACCCAGTACTTC CVTKGLEETQYF
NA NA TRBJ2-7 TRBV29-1 NA CSVEVGGGSYMQYF
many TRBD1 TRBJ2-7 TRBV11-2 TGTGCCAGCAGCCAGACAGGGGCCACCTACGAGCAGTACTTC CASSQTGATYEQYF
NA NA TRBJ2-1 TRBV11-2 TGTGTCAACAGCGTGGGGCTCGCAGGGGACTATATGGCCGATGAGCAGTTCTTC CVNSVGLAGDYMADEQFF
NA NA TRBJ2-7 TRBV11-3 TGTGCCAGCAGTCCCCCGAGGGCGGGAAACTACGGGCAGTACTTC CASSPPRAGNYGQYF
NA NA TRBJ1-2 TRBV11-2 TGTGCCAGCAGCAGCAGTCCCGGGACTCTACGTTTTTTGGAGGACTACACCTTC CASSSSPGTLRFLEDYTF
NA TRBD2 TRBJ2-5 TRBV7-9 TGTGCCAGCAGCCCGGGGACTAGGGGGACGACCCAGTACTTC CASSPGTRGTTQYF
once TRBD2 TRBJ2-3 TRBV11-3 TGTGCCAGCAGCTCCAGAGTGGGAGGGCGGCCCGGTGATACGCAGTATTTT CASSSRVGGRPGDTQYF
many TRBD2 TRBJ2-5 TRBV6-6 TGTGCCAGCAGTTGGACTAGCGGGGAAGAGACCCAGTACTTC CASSWTSGEETQYF
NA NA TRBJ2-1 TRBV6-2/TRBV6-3 TGTACCAGCAGTAACGGGTTTTACATTTACAATGACCAGTTCTTC CTSSNGFYIYNDQFF
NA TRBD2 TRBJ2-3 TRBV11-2 TGTGCCAGCAGCTTGGCTATGTGGACTAGGGTCCCTGATACGCAGTATTTT CASSLAMWTRVPDTQYF
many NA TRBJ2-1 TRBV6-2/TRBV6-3 TGTGCCAGCAGAAAACAGGTCGGGGGCAATGAGCAGTTCTTC CASRKQVGGNEQFF
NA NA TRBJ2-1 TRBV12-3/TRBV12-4 TGTGCCGGCAGTCTAACTGAGGAGCAGCTCTTC CAGSLTEEQLF
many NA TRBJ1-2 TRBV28 TGTGCCAGCAGTTTTCGGACGTATGGCTACACCTTC CASSFRTYGYTF
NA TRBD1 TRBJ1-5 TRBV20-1 TGCAGTGCTTCCCGGACAGGGGGGGGTCAGCCCCAGCATTTT CSASRTGGGQPQHF
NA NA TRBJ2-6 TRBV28 TGTGCCACCCACCGGGGGTGGTTCTCTGGGGCCAACGTCCTGACTTTC CATHRGWFSGANVLTF
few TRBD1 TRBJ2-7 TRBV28 TGTGCCAGCAGCCCGACAGGGGTTTGGTTCGAGCAGTACTTC CASSPTGVWFEQYF
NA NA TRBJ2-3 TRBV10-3 TGTGCCATCAGGGAAAGACATGCCAGCACAGACACGCAGTATTTT CAIRERHASTDTQYF
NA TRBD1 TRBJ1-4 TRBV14 TGTACCAGCAGCCAAGATTTCGAGACAGGGGGCGCTGGGAATGAAAAACTGTTTTTT CTSSQDFETGGAGNEKLFF
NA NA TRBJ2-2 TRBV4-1 TGCGGCAGCAGCCCAGGAGGTAGCGCCGGGGAGCTGTTTTTT CGSSPGGSAGELFF
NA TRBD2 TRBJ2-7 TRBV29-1 TGCAGCGTCGTTAGGAACGCGGGAGAATACGAGCGGTACTTC CSVVRNAGEYERYF
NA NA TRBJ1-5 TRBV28 TGTGCCAGCAGTTACAGCAGCCTGAATCAGCCCCAGCATTTT CASSYSSLNQPQHF
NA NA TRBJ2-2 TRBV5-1 TGCGCCAGCAACTGGACCGGGACTCAGAACACCGGGGAGCTGTTATTT CASNWTGTQNTGELLF
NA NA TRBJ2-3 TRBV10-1 TGTGCCATCAGTGACGGAGGAGATACGCAGTATTTT CAISDGGDTQYF
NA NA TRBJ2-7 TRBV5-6 TGTGCCAGCAGCTTGTATCGGGGCTACGAGCAGTACTTC CASSLYRGYEQYF
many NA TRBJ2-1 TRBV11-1 TGTGCCAGCAGCGACCGCGGGGCTTCGGGGAATGAGCAGTTCTTC CASSDRGASGNEQFF
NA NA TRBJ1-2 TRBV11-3 TGTGCCAGTAGCATGGGACCCTATGGCCACACCTTC CASSMGPYGHTF
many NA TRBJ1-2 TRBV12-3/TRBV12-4 TGTGCCAGCACCATTACAGGGTTCTATGGCTACACCTTC CASTITGFYGYTF
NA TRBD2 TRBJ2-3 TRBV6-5 TGTGCCAACAGTCCATCCCTAGCGGTCGCAGATACGCAGTATTTT CANSPSLAVADTQYF
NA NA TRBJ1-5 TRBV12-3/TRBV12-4 TGTGCCAGCAGACTCGGCACAGGCACAGATACGCAGCATTTT CASRLGTGTDTQHF
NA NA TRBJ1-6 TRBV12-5 TGCGCTAGTGGTTACATCTCCCAGACAGAGGCCGGGAATTCACCCCTCAACTTT CASGYISQTEAGNSPLNF
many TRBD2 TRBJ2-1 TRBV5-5 TGTGCCAGCAGCACCGGGACTAGCGGGAGGTGGGTGCAGTTCTTC CASSTGTSGRWVQFF
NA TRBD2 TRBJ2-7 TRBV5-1 TGCGCCAGCAGCGTGACTAGCGGGAGTCTCCACGAGCAGTACTTC CASSVTSGSLHEQYF
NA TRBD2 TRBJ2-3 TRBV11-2 TGTGCCAACAGCTCGGGACTAGCGGGACCGGATACGCAATATTTT CANSSGLAGPDTQYF
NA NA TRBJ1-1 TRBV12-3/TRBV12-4 TGTGCTAGCAGTTCCATCCAGGGAATGAAGACTGAAGCTTTCTTT CASSSIQGMKTEAFF
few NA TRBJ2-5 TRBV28 TGTGCCAGCAGGGGGGGATGGGACGGTCAAGAGACCCAGTACTTC CASRGGWDGQETQYF
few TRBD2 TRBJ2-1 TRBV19 TGTGCCAGTAGTAGCCTAAGGACTAGCGGCTACAATGAGCAGTTCTTC CASSSLRTSGYNEQFF
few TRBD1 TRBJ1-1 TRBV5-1 TGCGCCAGCAGCTTTAACCGGGACAGGGGGGAAGCTTTCTTT CASSFNRDRGEAFF